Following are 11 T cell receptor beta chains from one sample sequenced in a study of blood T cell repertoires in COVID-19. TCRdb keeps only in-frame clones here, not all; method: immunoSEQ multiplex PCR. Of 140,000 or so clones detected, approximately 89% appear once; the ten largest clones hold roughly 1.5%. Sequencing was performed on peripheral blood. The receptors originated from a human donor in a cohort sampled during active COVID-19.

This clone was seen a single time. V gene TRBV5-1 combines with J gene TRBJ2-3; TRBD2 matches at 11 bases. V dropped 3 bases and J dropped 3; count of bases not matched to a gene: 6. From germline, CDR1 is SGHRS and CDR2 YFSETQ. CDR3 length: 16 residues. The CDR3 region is CASSSPLAGGTDTQYF. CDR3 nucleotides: TGCGCCAGCAGCTCGCCTCTAGCGGGGGGAACAGATACGCAGTATTTT. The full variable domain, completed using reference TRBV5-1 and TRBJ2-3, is KAGVTQTPRYLIKTRGQQVTLSCSPISGHRSVSWYQQTPGQGLQFLFEYFSETQRNKGNFPGRFSGRQFSNSRSEMNVSTLELGDSALYLCASSSPLAGGTDTQYFGPGTRLTVL.

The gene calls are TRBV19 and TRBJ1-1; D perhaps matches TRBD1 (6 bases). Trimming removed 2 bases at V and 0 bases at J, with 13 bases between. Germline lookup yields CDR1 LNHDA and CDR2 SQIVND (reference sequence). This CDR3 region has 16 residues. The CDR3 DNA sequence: TGTGCCAGTAGTATATGGGCAGGGGACATGAACACTGAAGCTTTCTTT. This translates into CASSIWAGDMNTEAFF.

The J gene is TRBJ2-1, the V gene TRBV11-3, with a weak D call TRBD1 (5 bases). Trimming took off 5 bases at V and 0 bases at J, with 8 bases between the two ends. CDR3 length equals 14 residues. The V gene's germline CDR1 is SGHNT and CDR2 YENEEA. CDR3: CASSRQSSYNEQFF. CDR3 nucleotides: TGTGCCAGCAGCCGACAGAGCTCCTACAATGAGCAGTTCTTC.

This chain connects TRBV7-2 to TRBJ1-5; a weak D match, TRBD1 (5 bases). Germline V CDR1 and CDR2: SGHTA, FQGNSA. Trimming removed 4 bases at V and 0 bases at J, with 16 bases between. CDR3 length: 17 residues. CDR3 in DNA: TGTGCCAGCAGCTATCGCGGGGGACTCTATAGCAATCAGCCCCAGCATTTT. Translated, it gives CASSYRGGLYSNQPQHF.

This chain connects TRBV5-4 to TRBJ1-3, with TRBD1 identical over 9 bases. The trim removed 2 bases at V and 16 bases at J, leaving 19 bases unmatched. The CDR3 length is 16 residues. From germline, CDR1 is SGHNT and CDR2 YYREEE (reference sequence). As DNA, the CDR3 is TGTGCCAGCAGCTTAGGGCCGGGACAGGGAGATTGGTATTGGTATTTT. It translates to CASSLGPGQGDWYWYF. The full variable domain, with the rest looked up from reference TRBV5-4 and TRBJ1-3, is ETGVTQSPTHLIKTRGQQVTLRCSSQSGHNTVSWYQQALGQGPQFIFQYYREEENGRGNFPPRFSGLQFPNYSSELNVNALELDDSALYLCASSLGPGQGDWYWYFGEGSWLTVV.

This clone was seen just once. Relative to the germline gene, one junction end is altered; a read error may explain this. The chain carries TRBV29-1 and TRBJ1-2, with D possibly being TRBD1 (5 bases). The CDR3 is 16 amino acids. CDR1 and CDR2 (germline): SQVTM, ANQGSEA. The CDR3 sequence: CSFDARAGGKAYGYTF. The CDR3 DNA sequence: TGCAGCTTTGATGCCCGCGCGGGGGGTAAGGCCTATGGCTACACCTTC.

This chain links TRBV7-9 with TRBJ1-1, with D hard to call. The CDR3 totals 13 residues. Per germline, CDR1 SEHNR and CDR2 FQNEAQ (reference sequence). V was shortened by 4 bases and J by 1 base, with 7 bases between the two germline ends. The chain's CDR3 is CASSSTSNTEAFF. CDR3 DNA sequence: TGTGCCAGCAGCTCAACATCGAACACTGAAGCTTTCTTT.

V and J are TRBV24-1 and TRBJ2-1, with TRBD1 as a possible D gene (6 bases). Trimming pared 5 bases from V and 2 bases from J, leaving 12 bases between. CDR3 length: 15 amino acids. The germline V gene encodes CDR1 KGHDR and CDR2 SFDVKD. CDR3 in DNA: TGTGCCACCAGTGCTGGACAGAATCCCTACAATGAGCAGTTCTTC. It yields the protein CATSAGQNPYNEQFF.

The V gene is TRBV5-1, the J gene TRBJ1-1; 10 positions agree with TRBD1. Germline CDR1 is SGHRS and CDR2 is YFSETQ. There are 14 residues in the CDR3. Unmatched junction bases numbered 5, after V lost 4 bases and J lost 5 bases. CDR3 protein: CASSNRQGATEAFF. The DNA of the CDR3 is TGCGCCAGCAGCAACCGACAGGGGGCAACTGAAGCTTTCTTT.

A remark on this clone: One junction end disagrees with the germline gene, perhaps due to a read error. The chain's CDR3 is CASSTEDAQYF. The CDR3 DNA reads TGTGCCAGCAGTACAGAAGATGCGCAGTATTTT. The chain is built from TRBV2 and TRBJ2-3; D unclear. From germline, CDR1 is SNHLY and CDR2 FYNNEI. The CDR3 is 11 amino acids.

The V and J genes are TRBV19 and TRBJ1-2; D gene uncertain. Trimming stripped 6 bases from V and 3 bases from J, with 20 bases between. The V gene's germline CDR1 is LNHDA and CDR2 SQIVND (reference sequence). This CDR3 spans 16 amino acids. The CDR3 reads CASSGYGSALDYGYTF. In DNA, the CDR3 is TGTGCCAGTAGCGGGTACGGGTCGGCCTTAGACTATGGCTACACCTTC.